This TCR beta chain was identified during a study of T-cell memory formation after mild COVID-19. About the study: Largely donor-specific TCR clusters were found. Findings and limits, study-wide: Day 15 to 85 contracting clones showed balanced CD4/CD8; later expanders leaned CD4+. The study detected some responding clones in pre-infection memory, suggesting cross-reactive memory joined.

The CDR3 runs to 12 residues. The germline CDR1 and CDR2 sequences are SGHTA and FQGNSA. V was pared by 10 bases and J by 2 bases, with 12 bases between. This clonotype has ten or more counts. Its antigen is undetermined. 5'RACE, which relied on constant-segment primers, yielded TCR alpha and TCR beta cDNA libraries carrying sample barcodes and UMIs. TCRdb reanalysed the 5' RACE reads using MiXCR and keeps one entry per CDR3 protein. This sample has about 560,000 distinct CDR3 sequences; 18% occur once, and the top ten carry more than 10%. The rearrangement joins TRBV7-2 to TRBJ2-7, with D tentatively TRBD2 (6 bases). The receptor was derived from an adult woman who had mild COVID-19 (a few samples of this study predate the infection). Cell type and time point are not known. The sequenced sample was PBMCs or a T cell subset sorted from them (not recorded which). The CDR3 sequence: CAILGGPYEQYF. The CDR3 nucleotides read TGTGCCATTCTGGGGGGACCCTACGAGCAGTACTTC.